The rows below give T cell receptor beta chains drawn from one sample of a study of blood T cell repertoires in COVID-19. Sequencing was performed with immunoSEQ multiplex PCR; in TCRdb, only in-frame clones are kept and a portion is missing. The profile shows about 170,000 clones, roughly four fifths of them singletons. The sample taken for sequencing was peripheral blood. Receptor source: a man aged 65-85 years with active or convalescent COVID-19. CDR3s include the opening cysteine and the closing phenylalanine or tryptophan. Fields, in order: D gene, V gene, clone size, J gene, CDR3 DNA, CDR3 protein. The D gene is left open where the match is weak. Clone size, where shown, is once, few, many, or a class for clones that have expanded.

>NA|TRBV28|NA|TRBJ2-7
TGTGCCAGCAGTTCCCACGAGGTTCTGTCCTACGAGCAGTACTTC
CASSSHEVLSYEQYF
>TRBD1|TRBV19|NA|TRBJ1-6
TGTGCCAGTAGTCCGGACAGGGCAAATTCACCCCTCCACTTT
CASSPDRANSPLHF
>TRBD2|TRBV7-2|NA|TRBJ2-2
TGTGCCAGCAGCCCAAGCGGGGCTAACACCGGGGAGCTGTTTTTT
CASSPSGANTGELFF
>TRBD2|TRBV19|once|TRBJ2-7
TGTGCCACCTGTAGCGGGACCTACGAGCAGTACTTC
CATCSGTYEQYF
>NA|TRBV2|NA|TRBJ2-2
TGTGCCAGCAAATTAATAGCCTCGAACACCGGGGAGCTGTTTTTT
CASKLIASNTGELFF
>TRBD1|TRBV2|few|TRBJ2-7
TGTGCCAGCCGGAGACAGGGCGCTTACTACGAGCAGTACTTC
CASRRQGAYYEQYF
>NA|TRBV7-3|NA|TRBJ2-2
TGTGCCAGCAGCCATAACAATAGAGAACCTACTAAAAACACCGGGGAGCTGTTTTTT
CASSHNNREPTKNTGELFF
>NA|TRBV6-5|NA|TRBJ2-2
TGTGCCAGCAGGGGACTTATAAACACCGGGGAGCTGTTTTTT
CASRGLINTGELFF
>NA|TRBV6-5|NA|TRBJ1-1
TGTGCCAGCAGTTACCAGGCAAACACTGAAGCTTTCTTT
CASSYQANTEAFF
>TRBD1|TRBV15|NA|TRBJ1-2
TGTGCCACCAGCAGGGGAGGACAGGGGGACTATGGCTACACCTTC
CATSRGGQGDYGYTF
>TRBD1|TRBV6-5|few|TRBJ1-5
TGTGCCAGCAGGCGGACAGGGGGCACCAATCAGCCCCAGCATTTT
CASRRTGGTNQPQHF
>NA|TRBV7-2|NA|TRBJ2-3
TGTGCCAGCAGCTACACGGGTGATGAGCGAGATACGCAGTATTTT
CASSYTGDERDTQYF
>TRBD2|TRBV27|NA|TRBJ2-1
TGTGCCAGCAGTTTACCCTTCCAAGCGGGGGGGCAAAATGAGCAGTTCTTC
CASSLPFQAGGQNEQFF
>NA|TRBV19|NA|TRBJ2-7
TGTGCCAGTAGACCCCAGGGACAAGAGGCCTACGAGCAGTACTTC
CASRPQGQEAYEQYF
>NA|TRBV6-2/TRBV6-3|NA|TRBJ1-2
TGTGCCAGCAGTTACTCGACGGGGGAAGCCTACACCTTC
CASSYSTGEAYTF
>NA|TRBV19|NA|TRBJ1-1
TGTGCCAGTAGTCTCGTGGCGACAGCTTCGAACACTGAAGCTTTCTTT
CASSLVATASNTEAFF
>NA|TRBV18|NA|TRBJ1-6
TGTGCCAGCTCACCAACAGGGAGGGAGTCACCCCTCCACTTT
CASSPTGRESPLHF
>TRBD1|TRBV5-8|NA|TRBJ2-3
TGTGCCAGCAGCAACGGACAGGGGTTACTCACAGATACGCAGTATTTT
CASSNGQGLLTDTQYF
>TRBD1|TRBV6-2/TRBV6-3|NA|TRBJ1-4
TGTGCCAGCAGTAGACCGGGACAGGACAATGAAAAACTGTTTTTT
CASSRPGQDNEKLFF
>NA|TRBV10-1|NA|TRBJ1-1
TGCGCCAGCAGTCCGCTATCCTCGGGCACTGAAGCTTTCTTT
CASSPLSSGTEAFF
>TRBD1|TRBV25-1|NA|TRBJ2-5
TGTGCCAGCAGTGGAGGGGGCCGAGAGACCCAGTACTTC
CASSGGGRETQYF
>NA|TRBV29-1|NA|TRBJ2-7
TGCAGCTCGAAGGATTGGGAGTCTAGCGAGCAGTACTTC
CSSKDWESSEQYF
>NA|TRBV6-6|NA|TRBJ2-3
TGTGCCAGCAGACTCACAGATACGCAGTATTTT
CASRLTDTQYF
>NA|TRBV6-2/TRBV6-3|NA|TRBJ1-5
TGTGCCAGCAGTTACGTGGGAGGGAGCAATCAGCCCCAGCATTTT
CASSYVGGSNQPQHF
>TRBD1|TRBV6-2/TRBV6-3|NA|TRBJ1-1
TGTGCCAGCAGTTACGGGCCGACAGGGGGCCACACTGAAGCTTTCTTT
CASSYGPTGGHTEAFF
>NA|TRBV7-9|NA|TRBJ1-2
TGTGCCAGCAGCTTAGAATTGGGGCCCCTTAGGCGCTACACCTTC
CASSLELGPLRRYTF
>NA|TRBV9|NA|TRBJ1-4
TGTGCCAGCAGCACGGGACAAGGGGAAAAACTGTTTTTT
CASSTGQGEKLFF
>TRBD1|TRBV18|NA|TRBJ2-1
TGTGCCAGCTCACCACTACAGGGGGTCGACAATGAGCAGTTCTTC
CASSPLQGVDNEQFF
>TRBD2|TRBV25-1|few|TRBJ2-7
TGTGCCAGCAGTGTTGCGGGAGCCGATTGGGGCGAGCAGTACTTC
CASSVAGADWGEQYF
>TRBD1|TRBV27|NA|TRBJ2-7
TGTGCCAGCAGTAGCGACCGGGACAGGAACTACGAGCAGTACTTC
CASSSDRDRNYEQYF
>TRBD1|TRBV19|few|TRBJ2-3
TGTGCCAGTACCGACAGGGGCGACGCAGATACGCAGTATTTT
CASTDRGDADTQYF
>NA|TRBV5-1|NA|TRBJ2-7
TGCGCCAGCAGCTTGAACAGGGACCTTTACTACGAGCAGTACTTC
CASSLNRDLYYEQYF
>NA|TRBV6-5|NA|TRBJ1-3
TGTGCCAGCAGTTACTCGCCAGGGTCCGGAAACACCATATATTTT
CASSYSPGSGNTIYF